This T cell receptor beta chain is from a study of tumor and adjacent non-tumor tissue in lung cancer. Germline CDR1 reads SGHTA; CDR2 reads FQGTGA. The CDR3 consists of 16 residues. As to this clonotype: The junction departs from the called germline gene at one end, perhaps through a read error.

RNA was extracted from bulk tissue without any cell sorting. Three rounds of nested PCR, following a modified ARM-PCR protocol, produced the TCRbeta library. TCRdb reprocessed the multiplex PCR reads with MiXCR, giving one entry per CDR3 protein. The table has fewer than 120,000 distinct CDR3 sequences, over 75% seen once; the top ten hold 22%. The receptor comes from a man aged 70-80 years with non-small cell lung cancer. Material: lung tumor tissue. The chain is built from TRBV7-3 and TRBJ2-5, with 9 bases that match TRBD2. The CDR3 sequence is CANSWGLAQGSETQYF. The CDR3 nucleotides read TGTGCCAACAGCTGGGGACTAGCCCAAGGGAGCGAGACCCAGTACTTC.